These 13 T cell receptor beta chains share one sample of origin, sequenced in a study of post-analysis software for immune sequencing data. No antigen has been assigned to these receptors. The study, taken as a whole, reports: Patients used about five TRBV segments, including TRBV5-6, TRBV5-1 and TRBV20-1, more often than controls.

TCR beta cDNA libraries had unique molecular identifiers. From the PCR reads, TCRdb called clonotypes with MiXCR, one entry per CDR3 protein. Seen here are under 200,000 distinct CDR3 sequences, over 25% observed once, and the top ten hold approximately 3%. The sample taken for sequencing was blood. These receptors came from a girl aged 2-17 years with multiple sclerosis.

This clonotype was counted between two and nine times. A clone one base away is much larger, so this may be a read error. The rearrangement links TRBV4-1 to TRBJ2-6, with D possibly being TRBD2 (6 bases). V was pared by 0 bases and J by 1 base, with 13 bases between. The CDR3 runs to 18 residues. Germline lookup yields CDR1 MGHRA and CDR2 YSYEKL. The CDR3: CASSQEPLGTSGANVLTF. In DNA, the CDR3 is TGCGCCAGCAGCCAAGAACCACTGGGGACTTCTGGGGCCAACGTCCTGACTTTC.

This clonotype has a handful of counts. The V gene is TRBV11-2, the J gene TRBJ1-6; D gene unclear. The CDR3 runs 14 residues. Germline V gene data show CDR1 as SGHAT and CDR2 as FQNNGV. With 5 bases removed from V and 10 bases from J, the gap between germline ends came to 15 bases. DNA for the CDR3: TGTGCCAGCAGCCCGGGGAGGGTTAGATCACCCCTCCACTTT. Its protein is CASSPGRVRSPLHF.

The chain employs TRBV6-1 and TRBJ1-5, with TRBD1 as a possible D gene (5 bases). V was shortened by 9 bases and J by 3 bases, with 15 bases between the two germline ends. Germline V gives CDR1 MNHNS, CDR2 SASEGT. The CDR3 extends over 14 amino acids. As DNA, the CDR3 is TGTGCCAGTTCGGGGGGGAGGCCCAATCAGCCCCAGCATTTT. Encoded protein: CASSGGRPNQPQHF.

This clonotype came up many times. V usage is TRBV7-6 and J usage is TRBJ2-2; 9 bases align to TRBD2. This CDR3 is 19 amino acids long. Germline CDR1 SGHVS, CDR2 FNYEAQ. V lost 5 bases, J lost 2 bases, and 15 bases stayed unmatched. CDR3 DNA: TGTGCCAGCAGCCGTCGGGGTAGCGGGGGTGCCTCCAACACCGGGGAGCTGTTTTTT. Amino acids: CASSRRGSGGASNTGELFF.

The chain joins TRBV7-2 to TRBJ1-2; a weak D match, TRBD1 (5 bases). This CDR3 region has 13 residues. Germline V gene lookup returns CDR1 SGHTA and CDR2 FQGNSA. V was cut by 6 bases and J by 7 bases, with 15 bases left in between. The CDR3 region is CASSFQGWGGYTF. As DNA, the CDR3 is TGTGCCAGCAGTTTCCAGGGTTGGGGTGGCTACACCTTC.

This rearrangement joins TRBV12-3 or TRBV12-4 to TRBJ1-1, with D unresolved. Trimming stripped 1 base from V and 8 bases from J, with 11 bases between. This CDR3 region has 13 residues. The CDR3 bases are TGTGCCAGCAGTTTAGGATTGGTATCAGAAGCTTTCTTT. Protein sequence: CASSLGLVSEAFF.

This chain connects TRBV28 to TRBJ2-1; no clear D gene. Germline CDR1 and CDR2: MDHEN and SYDVKM. V lost 10 bases, J lost 10 bases, and 14 bases lay in between. There are 11 residues in the CDR3. CDR3: CATTGFDEQFF. The CDR3 DNA sequence: TGTGCCACCACCGGTTTTGACGAGCAGTTCTTC.

This chain joins TRBV28 and TRBJ2-4; D might be TRBD1 (6 bases). The V gene's germline CDR1 is MDHEN and CDR2 SYDVKM. V was pared by 4 bases and J by 7 bases, with 20 bases between. The CDR3 covers 16 residues. This CDR3 reads CASSSAGTRHGNIQYF. DNA for the CDR3: TGTGCCAGCAGTTCCGCCGGGACACGGCATGGGAACATTCAGTACTTC. Full variable domain (rest looked up from reference TRBV28 and TRBJ2-4): DVKVTQSSRYLVKRTGEKVFLECVQDMDHENMFWYRQDPGLGLRLIYFSYDVKMKEKGDIPEGYSVSREKKERFSLILESASTNQTSMYLCASSSAGTRHGNIQYFGAGTRLSVL.

This clonotype was counted a few times. V gene TRBV6-4 combines with J gene TRBJ2-3; D might be TRBD1 (5 bases). The CDR3 consists of 13 residues. Trimming cost V 3 bases and J 8 bases, with 12 bases left between them. Germline-derived CDR1 and CDR2 are MRHNA and SNTAGT. The CDR3, as DNA: TGTGCCAGCAGTGAGCAACAGGAAGGTACGCAGTATTTT. Translation: CASSEQQEGTQYF.

The rearrangement links TRBV7-9 to TRBJ1-1; D gene uncertain. Germline CDR1 reads SEHNR; CDR2 reads FQNEAQ (reference sequence). This CDR3 contains 13 residues. Trimming stripped 1 base from V and 6 bases from J, with 9 bases between. The CDR3 protein is CASSLGAGAEAFF. Written as DNA, the CDR3 is TGTGCCAGCAGCTTAGGTGCAGGTGCTGAAGCTTTCTTT.

This clonotype was detected only a few times. Given a much more abundant clone one base away, this may be a read error. The chain uses TRBV20-1 and TRBJ1-2, with TRBD1 as a possible D gene (5 bases). Trimming took off 0 bases at V and 10 bases at J, with 21 bases between the two ends. This CDR3 is built from 15 residues. Germline assignment: CDR1 DFQATT and CDR2 SNEGSKA (reference sequence). The CDR3 here is CSARDSLGRWSDYTF. DNA for the CDR3: TGCAGTGCTAGAGATTCCCTGGGACGGTGGTCGGACTACACCTTC.

This clonotype was seen many times. This sequence joins TRBV7-8 and TRBJ2-7, with D uncertain. CDR1 and CDR2 (germline): SGHVS, FQNEAQ. Trimming shortened V by 1 base and J by 2 bases, and 9 bases separated the two germline ends. The CDR3 contains 14 residues. CDR3 coding DNA: TGTGCCAGCAGCTTAGAAGGTCGGGCCTACGAGCAGTACTTC. Residues: CASSLEGRAYEQYF.

This clonotype turned up a few times. The rearrangement links TRBV7-9 to TRBJ2-7, with 7 bases that match TRBD1. V dropped 6 bases and J dropped 2; count of bases not matched to a gene: 7. The CDR3 contains 14 residues. CDR1 SEHNR and CDR2 FQNEAQ come from the germline V gene (reference sequence). CDR3 region: CASSYRDSPYEQYF. The CDR3 coding sequence is TGTGCCAGCAGTTACCGGGACAGTCCCTACGAGCAGTACTTC.